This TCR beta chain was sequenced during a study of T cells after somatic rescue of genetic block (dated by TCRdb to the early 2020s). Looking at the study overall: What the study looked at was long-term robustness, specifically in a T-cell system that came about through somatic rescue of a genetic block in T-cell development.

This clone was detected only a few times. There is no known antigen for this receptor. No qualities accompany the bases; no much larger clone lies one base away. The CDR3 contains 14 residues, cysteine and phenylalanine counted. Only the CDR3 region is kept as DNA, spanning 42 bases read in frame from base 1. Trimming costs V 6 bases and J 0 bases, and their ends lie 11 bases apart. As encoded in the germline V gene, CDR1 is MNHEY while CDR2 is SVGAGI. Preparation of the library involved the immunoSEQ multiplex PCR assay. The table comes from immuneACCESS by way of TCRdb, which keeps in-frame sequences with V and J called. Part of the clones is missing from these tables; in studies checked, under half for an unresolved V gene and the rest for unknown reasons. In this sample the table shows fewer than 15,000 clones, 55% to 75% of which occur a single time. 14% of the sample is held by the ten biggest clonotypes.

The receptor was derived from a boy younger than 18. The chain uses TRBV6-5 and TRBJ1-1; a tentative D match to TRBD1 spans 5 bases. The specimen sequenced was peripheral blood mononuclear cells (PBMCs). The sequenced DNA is TGTGCCAGCAGGGAAGGGGTCCTGAACACTGAAGCTTTCTTT. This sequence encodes CASREGVLNTEAFF.